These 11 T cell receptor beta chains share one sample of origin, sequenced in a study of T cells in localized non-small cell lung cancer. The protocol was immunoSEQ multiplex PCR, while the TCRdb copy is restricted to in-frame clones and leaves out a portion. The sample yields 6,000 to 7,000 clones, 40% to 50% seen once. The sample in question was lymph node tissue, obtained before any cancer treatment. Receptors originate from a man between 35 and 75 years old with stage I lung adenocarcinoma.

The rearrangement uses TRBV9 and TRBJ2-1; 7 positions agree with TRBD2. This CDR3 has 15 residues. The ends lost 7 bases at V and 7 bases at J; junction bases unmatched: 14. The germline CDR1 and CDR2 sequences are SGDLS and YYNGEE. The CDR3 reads CASSYSSGIGNEQFF. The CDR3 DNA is TGTGCCAGCTCGTACTCTAGCGGTATCGGAAATGAGCAGTTCTTC.

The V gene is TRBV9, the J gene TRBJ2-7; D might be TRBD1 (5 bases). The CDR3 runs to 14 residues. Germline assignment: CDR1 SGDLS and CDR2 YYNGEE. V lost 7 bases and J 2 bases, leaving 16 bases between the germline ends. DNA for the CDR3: TGTGCCAGCGAATGGTCACAAGGGGCCTACGAGCAGTACTTC. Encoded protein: CASEWSQGAYEQYF.

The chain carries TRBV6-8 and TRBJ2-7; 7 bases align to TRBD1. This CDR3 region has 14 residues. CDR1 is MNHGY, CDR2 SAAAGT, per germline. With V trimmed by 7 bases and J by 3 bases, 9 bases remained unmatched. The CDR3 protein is CASTKIGGGYEQYF. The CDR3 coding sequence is TGTGCCAGCACCAAGATAGGGGGCGGCTACGAGCAGTACTTC.

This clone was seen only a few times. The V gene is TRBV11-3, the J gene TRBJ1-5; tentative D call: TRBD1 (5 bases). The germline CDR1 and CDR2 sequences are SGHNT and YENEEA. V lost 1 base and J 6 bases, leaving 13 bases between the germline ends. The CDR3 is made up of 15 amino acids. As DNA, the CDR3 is TGTGCCAGCAGCTTAGTACCAGGGTCCTTTCAGCCCCAGCATTTT. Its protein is CASSLVPGSFQPQHF.

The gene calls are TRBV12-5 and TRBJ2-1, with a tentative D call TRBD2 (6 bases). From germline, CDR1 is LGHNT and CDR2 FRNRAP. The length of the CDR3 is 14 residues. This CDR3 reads CASRVGRENGEQFF. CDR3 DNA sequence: TGTGCCAGTCGCGTAGGACGGGAGAACGGTGAGCAGTTCTTC.

CDR3 coding DNA: TGCGCCAGCAGTGAAACTAGCCCTGAGACCCAGTACTTC. Amino acid sequence: CASSETSPETQYF. The V and J genes are TRBV10-2 and TRBJ2-5; D perhaps matches TRBD2 (6 bases). The CDR3 sequence is 13 residues long. Looked up from germline, CDR1 is WSHSY and CDR2 is SAAADI. V lost 3 bases to trimming and J lost 5 bases, with 10 bases between them.

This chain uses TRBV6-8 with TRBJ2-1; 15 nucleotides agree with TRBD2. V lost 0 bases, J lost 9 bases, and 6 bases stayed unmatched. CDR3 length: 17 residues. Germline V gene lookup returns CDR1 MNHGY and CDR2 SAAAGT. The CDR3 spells CASSYSMGLAGGGEQFF. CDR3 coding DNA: TGTGCCAGCAGTTACTCGATGGGACTAGCGGGGGGCGGTGAGCAGTTCTTC.

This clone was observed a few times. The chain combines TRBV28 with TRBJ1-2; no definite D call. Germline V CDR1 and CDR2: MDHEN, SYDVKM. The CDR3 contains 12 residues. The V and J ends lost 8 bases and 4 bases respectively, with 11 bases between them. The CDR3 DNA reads TGTGCCAGCGTCGGGAACTTCTATGGCTACACCTTC. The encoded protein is CASVGNFYGYTF.

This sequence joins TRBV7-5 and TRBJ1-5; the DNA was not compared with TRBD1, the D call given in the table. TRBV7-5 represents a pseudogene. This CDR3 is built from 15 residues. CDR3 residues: CASSRDRSSNQPQHF. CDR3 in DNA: TGTGCCAGCAGCCGGGACAGATCTAGCAATCAGCCCCAGCATTTT.

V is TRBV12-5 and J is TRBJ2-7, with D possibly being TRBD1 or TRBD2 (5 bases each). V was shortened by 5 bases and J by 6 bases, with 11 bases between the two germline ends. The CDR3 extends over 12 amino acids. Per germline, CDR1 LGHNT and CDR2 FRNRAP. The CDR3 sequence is CASGHGTGEQYF. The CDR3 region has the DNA TGTGCTAGTGGTCATGGGACCGGCGAGCAGTACTTC.

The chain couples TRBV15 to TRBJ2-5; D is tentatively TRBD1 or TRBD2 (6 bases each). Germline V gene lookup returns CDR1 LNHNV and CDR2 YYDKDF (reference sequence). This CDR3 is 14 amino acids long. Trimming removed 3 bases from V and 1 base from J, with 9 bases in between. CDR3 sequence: CATSRGGFQETQYF. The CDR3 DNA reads TGTGCCACCAGCAGGGGGGGCTTCCAAGAGACCCAGTACTTC.